This paragraph reports one TCR beta chain. Antigen unknown. These data originate in a study of T cell responses to AZD1222 COVID-19 vaccine. General observations from the study: Repertoires were obtained solely post-peak T cell response. Clonal diversity was possibly underestimated; the donors were predominantly white British and more often female. Close to half of spike-specific TCRs reportedly recognize unmutated variant regions. Receipt of two AZD1222 doses was followed by a rise in Spike-specific TCR breadth and depth.

Only in-frame clones appear in the TCRdb table, and some are missing; sequencing was by immunoSEQ multiplex PCR. The table has some 150,000 clones, about 93% seen once. The trim removed 2 bases at V and 4 bases at J, leaving 3 bases unmatched. This CDR3 has 14 residues. Germline CDR1 and CDR2: LNHDA and SQIVND (reference sequence). This clonotype originated in an adult in good health. Material: peripheral blood, obtained on day 0 of AZD1222 vaccination. This chain connects TRBV19 to TRBJ1-1; 8 bases match TRBD1. The CDR3 loop is CASSIQGAPTEAFF. DNA of the CDR3: TGTGCCAGTAGTATACAGGGGGCGCCCACTGAAGCTTTCTTT.